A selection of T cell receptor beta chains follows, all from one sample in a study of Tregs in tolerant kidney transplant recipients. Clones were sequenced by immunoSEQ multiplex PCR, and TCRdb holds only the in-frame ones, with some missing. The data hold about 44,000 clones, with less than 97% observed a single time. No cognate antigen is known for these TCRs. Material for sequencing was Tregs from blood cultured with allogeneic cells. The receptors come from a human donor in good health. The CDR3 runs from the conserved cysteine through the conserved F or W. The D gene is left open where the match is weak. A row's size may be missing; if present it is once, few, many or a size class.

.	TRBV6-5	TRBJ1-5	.	TGTGCCAGCAGTTACCAAGGTCAGCCCCAGCATTTT	CASSYQGQPQHF
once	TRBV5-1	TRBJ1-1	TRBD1	TGCGCCAGCAGCTCGCGGACAGGGGTGGGGCCGAGCGCTGAAGCTTTCTTT	CASSSRTGVGPSAEAFF
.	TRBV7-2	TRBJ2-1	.	TGTGCCAGCAGCTCTCACCCGGGGCCTCCTTACAATGAGCAGTTCTTC	CASSSHPGPPYNEQFF
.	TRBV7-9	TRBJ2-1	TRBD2	TGTGCCAGCAGCTGGACTAGCGGTTACAGCTCCTACAATGAGCAGTTCTTC	CASSWTSGYSSYNEQFF
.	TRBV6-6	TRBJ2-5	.	TGTGCCAGCAGTTACCCCCAGGGGGGCCAAGAGACCCAGTACTTC	CASSYPQGGQETQYF
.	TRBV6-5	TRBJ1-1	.	TGTGCCAGCAGCCGACCTTCGGCGAACACTGAAGCTTTCTTT	CASSRPSANTEAFF
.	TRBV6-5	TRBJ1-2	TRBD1	TGTGCCAGCAGTTCCGACAGGGGAATCTATGGCTACACCTTC	CASSSDRGIYGYTF
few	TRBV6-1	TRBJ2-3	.	TGTGCCAGCATGCCCGGGACATTGAGCCCAGATACGCAGTATTTT	CASMPGTLSPDTQYF
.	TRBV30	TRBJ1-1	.	TGTGCCTGGAGTGTCTGGCAGCTCAAGACTGAAGCTTTCTTT	CAWSVWQLKTEAFF
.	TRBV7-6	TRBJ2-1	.	TGTGCCAGCGCCAGGGGAACCTTACGCTACAATGAGCAGTTCTTC	CASARGTLRYNEQFF
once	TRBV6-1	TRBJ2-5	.	TGTGCCAGCAGTGAAGCTTTAGCGCAGACAGAGACCCAGTACTTC	CASSEALAQTETQYF
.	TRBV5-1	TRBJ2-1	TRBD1	TGCGCCAGCAGCTTGAACCAGGGGGCTCGTGAGCAGTTCTTC	CASSLNQGAREQFF
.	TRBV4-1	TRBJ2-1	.	TGCGCCAGCAGCCAAGATCCGACTAGTGCCCACAATGAGCAGTTCTTC	CASSQDPTSAHNEQFF
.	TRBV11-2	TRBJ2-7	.	TGTGCCAGCAGCACAGTTCCCTCAGGGAGGCGCGAGCAGTACTTC	CASSTVPSGRREQYF
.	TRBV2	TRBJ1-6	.	TGTGCCAGCAGTGAAAGGGGCTCCTATAATTCACCCCTCCACTTT	CASSERGSYNSPLHF
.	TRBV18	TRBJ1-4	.	TGTGCCAGCTCACCACTCAACAGGAAGGTTAATGAAAAACTGTTTTTT	CASSPLNRKVNEKLFF
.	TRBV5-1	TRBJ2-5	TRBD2	TGCGCCAGCGAGTCCGGGACTAGCGGTAACCAAGAGACCCAGTACTTC	CASESGTSGNQETQYF
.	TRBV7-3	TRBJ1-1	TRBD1	TGTGCCAGCAGCCAGGACAGGGCCACTGAAGCTTTCTTT	CASSQDRATEAFF
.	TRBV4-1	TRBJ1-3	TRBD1	TGCGCCAGCAGCCAAGGATATCCGGGACAGGGTTTGGACACCATATATTTT	CASSQGYPGQGLDTIYF
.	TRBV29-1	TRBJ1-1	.	TGCAGCGTGAAACAGGGGAACACTGAAGCTTTCTTT	CSVKQGNTEAFF
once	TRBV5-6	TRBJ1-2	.	TGTGCCAGCAGCTTGGGACAGAACTATGGCTACACCTTC	CASSLGQNYGYTF
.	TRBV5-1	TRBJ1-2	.	TGCGCCAGCAGCGCTAGGGATATGGGCTACACCTTC	CASSARDMGYTF
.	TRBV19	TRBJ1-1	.	TGTGCCAGTAAGGGCAGGGGAGACACTGAAGCTTTCTTT	CASKGRGDTEAFF
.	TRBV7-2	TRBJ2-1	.	TGTGCCAGCAGCACACGCACGAATGAGCAGTTCTTC	CASSTRTNEQFF
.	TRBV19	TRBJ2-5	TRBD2	TGTGCCAGTAGTATTGGACTAGCCCGTGAGACCCAGTACTTC	CASSIGLARETQYF
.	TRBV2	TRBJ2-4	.	TGTGCCAGCAATCGTTGGGGCCCCTCCAGGGAAAACATTCAGTACTTC	CASNRWGPSRENIQYF
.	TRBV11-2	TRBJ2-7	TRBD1	TGTGCCAGCAGCTTAGGTCCGGACAGGGGGTACGAGCAGTACTTC	CASSLGPDRGYEQYF
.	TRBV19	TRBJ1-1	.	TGTGCCAGTAACAGACTCTTGAACACTGAAGCTTTCTTT	CASNRLLNTEAFF
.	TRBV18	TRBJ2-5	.	TGTGCCAGCTCACTCAATTTGGTAGCGCTCCAAGAGACCCAGTACTTC	CASSLNLVALQETQYF
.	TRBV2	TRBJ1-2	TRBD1	TGTGCCAGCAGCTCTGGGACAGCAGGGTTCTATGGCTACACCTTC	CASSSGTAGFYGYTF
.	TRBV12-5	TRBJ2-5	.	TGTGCTAGTGGTTTGGGGACATCTGGAGAGACCCAGTACTTC	CASGLGTSGETQYF
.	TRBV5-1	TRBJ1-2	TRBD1	TGCGCCAGCAGACGGCGCCCGGGACAGGGGGCGACCTTGGATGGCTACACCTTC	CASRRRPGQGATLDGYTF
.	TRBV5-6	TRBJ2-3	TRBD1	TGTGCCAGCAGCTGGGCATGGGACAGGGAAGTAACAGATACGCAGTATTTT	CASSWAWDREVTDTQYF
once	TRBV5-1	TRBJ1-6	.	TGCGCCAGCAGCACTGGACAGTATAATTCACCCCTCCACTTT	CASSTGQYNSPLHF
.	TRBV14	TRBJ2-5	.	TGTGCCAGCAGCCCGCTTTCTATGACCGGGAAAACAGAGCGTAGGACCCAGTACTTC	CASSPLSMTGKTERRTQYF
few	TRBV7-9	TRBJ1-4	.	TGTGCCAGCAGCGCCCGGACAGCGGACGAAAAACTGTTTTTT	CASSARTADEKLFF
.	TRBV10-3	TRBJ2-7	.	TGTGCCATCAGTGGTAGTGGCGGCATCTACGAGCAGTACTTC	CAISGSGGIYEQYF
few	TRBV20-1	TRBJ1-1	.	TGCAGTGCTTCCCACCGCGCTTTCTTT	CSASHRAFF
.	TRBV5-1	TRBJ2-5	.	TGCGCCAGCAGTGAGGTCGGACTTCAAGAGACCCAGTACTTC	CASSEVGLQETQYF
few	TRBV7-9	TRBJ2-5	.	TGTGCCAGCATCGGGCAGGGTAGGGAGACCCAGTACTTC	CASIGQGRETQYF
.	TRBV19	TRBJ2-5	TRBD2	TGTGCCAGTCGATCAGCGGGGGGGCAAGAGACCCAGTACTTC	CASRSAGGQETQYF
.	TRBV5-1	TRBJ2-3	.	TGCGCCAGCAGCTTGGGAGCGGGCCTCTCCACAGATACGCAGTATTTT	CASSLGAGLSTDTQYF
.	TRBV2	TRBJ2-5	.	TGTGCCAGCAGCGGGCAGGGCCAAGAGACCCAGTACTTC	CASSGQGQETQYF
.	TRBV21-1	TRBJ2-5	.	TGTGCCAGCAGCATTCTCCGAGTCCAAGAGACCCAGTACTTC	CASSILRVQETQYF
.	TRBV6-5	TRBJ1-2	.	TGTGCCAGCAGTTATTGGGGGGAGGGTGGCTACACCTTC	CASSYWGEGGYTF
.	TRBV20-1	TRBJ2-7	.	TGCAGTGCTAGGCAGAGCTACGAGCAGTACTTC	CSARQSYEQYF
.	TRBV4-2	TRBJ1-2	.	TGTGCCAGCACCCCCGAAGCGGACAGCCGATACAACTATGGCTACACCTTC	CASTPEADSRYNYGYTF
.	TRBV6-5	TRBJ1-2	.	TGTGCCAGCAGTTACGCAACTAACTATGGCTACACCTTC	CASSYATNYGYTF
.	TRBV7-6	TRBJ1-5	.	TGTGCCAGCAGCCCGATCAGGAGTCAGCCCCAGCATTTT	CASSPIRSQPQHF
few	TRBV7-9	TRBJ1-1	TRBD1	TGTGCCAGCAGCTCGGGACAGGTCCTGAACACTGAAGCTTTCTTT	CASSSGQVLNTEAFF
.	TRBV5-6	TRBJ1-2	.	TGTGCCAGCAGCTGGGGGCAGCCCCTCTATGGCTACACCTTC	CASSWGQPLYGYTF
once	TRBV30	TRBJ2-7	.	TGTGCCTGGAACCTACGGGGGACTCCCGACTACGAGCAGTACTTC	CAWNLRGTPDYEQYF
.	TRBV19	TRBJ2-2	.	TGTGCCAGTAGTATTTGGGTGAACACCGGGGAGCTGTTTTTT	CASSIWVNTGELFF
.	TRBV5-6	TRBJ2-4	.	TGTGCCAGCAGCTTATGGACGCATCAAAACATTCAGTACTTC	CASSLWTHQNIQYF
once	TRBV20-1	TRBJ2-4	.	TGCAGTGCTAACGAGGGCTTTACTCAGTACTTC	CSANEGFTQYF
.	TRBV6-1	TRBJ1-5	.	TGTGCCAGCAGTGAGAAGGGGACATACGGATATAGCAATCAGCCCCAGCATTTT	CASSEKGTYGYSNQPQHF